This T cell receptor beta chain was captured in a study of cytomegalovirus exposure and HLA in healthy donors. General study findings and limits: Later analysis identified around 15,000 TCR beta sequences associated with HLA alleles, using a false discovery rate threshold of 0.05.

J gave up 6 bases and V 1 base, and 8 bases lay outside the gene matches. The CDR3 contains 16 residues. Germline lookup yields CDR1 SNHLY and CDR2 FYNNEI. On this clone itself: Its target is unknown.

13 Jbeta primers and 60 Vbeta primers were used for the PCR. TCRdb's copy holds only in-frame clones and misses some; the assay was immunoSEQ multiplex PCR. The sample includes around 170,000 clones, about 72% of them seen just once. The clonotype comes from a girl aged 10-17 years in good health and CMV-seronegative. The chain joins TRBV2 to TRBJ1-4, with 7 bases identical to TRBD1. The sequenced sample was PBMCs. CDR3 nucleotide sequence: TGTGCCAGCAGTGAAGACGACAGGGAGATTGATGAAAAACTGTTTTTT. It is translated as CASSEDDREIDEKLFF.